This entry features one TCR beta chain sequence. It has no known antigen specificity. Qualities for individual bases were not recorded, and no much larger clone is one base off. The data originate from a study of cytomegalovirus exposure and HLA in healthy donors (dated by TCRdb to 2016 to 2017). In the study overall: According to an earlier analysis of 550 to 700 of the donors, about 179 million T cells yielded 117 million unique TCR beta sequences and approximately 300 Gb of sequence data. In an earlier analysis of 587 of the donors, high-throughput TCR beta sequencing was used to judge whether each TCR beta V gene segment behaved as functional or pseudogenic. A later genetic analysis used genome-wide SNP genotypes for about 65% of the roughly 670 donors, treating that subset as a discovery cohort. To study patterns of TCR occurrence, a later analysis re-analyzed previously published TCR beta repertoires from 666 donors and added high-resolution HLA genotyping. Both class I and class II loci were covered by HLA typing, at four-digit resolution. Rather than using new phenotypic data, the later analysis identified candidate immune exposures from TCR beta sequences and from how often those sequences occurred across donors. To predict cytomegalovirus infection status, the study brought together high-throughput TCR immunosequencing, statistical association of individual TCRs with disease status, and machine learning. Along with the roughly 700-subject first cohort, a separate validation cohort of over a hundred different subjects was used. The study used immunosequencing to profile the T cell repertoires of some 600 subjects and linked those repertoires to cytomegalovirus serostatus. The study was designed to test whether signatures of past pathogen exposure could be identified by cataloging public T cell receptors. Typing coverage varied by locus: about 629-630 donors for A, B, C, DRB1 and DQB1; 500 to 550 for DQA1; more than 600 for DPA1; 450 to 480 for DPB1. Among the roughly 400 genotyped donors, around 81% belonged to the genetic ancestry cluster associated with self-reported Caucasian donors. All discovery cohort repertoires had been generated on a single sequencing platform. Roughly 5 DR-DQ haplotypes were handled as single units for association and clustering because linkage in the cohort was strong. Around 300 gigabases of sequencing data and approximately 85 million unique TCR sequences were included in an early release covering roughly 600 HLA-typed donors. Donor age, sex, ethnicity and CMV serostatus were compiled together with the repertoire data. Among around 400 genotyped donors of the cohort, an average of about 240,000 unique TCR beta nucleotide sequences was sequenced per donor, of which 15% to 20% were non-productive.

The cohort was made up of several hundred healthy bone marrow donors. At the time of sampling, every cohort member was nominally healthy, though immune exposures that went unrecorded were likely present. The donor was CMV seropositive and was included in the group of some 290 seropositive cohort members. A peripheral blood sample was collected from each donor, and TCR beta sequencing was performed on peripheral blood mononuclear cells. The Qiagen DNeasy Blood Extraction Kit was used to extract genomic DNA from the blood cell samples. Results the study describes overall, beyond this receptor: In a later genetic analysis, fewer N-insertions in productive TCRs were reported among donors in an Asian-associated ancestry cluster than the roughly 670-donor mean. The presence/absence analyses assumed that sequencing depth was roughly uniform across donors, and that assumption may not be true. Specific HLA alleles were associated with roughly 17,000 TCR beta sequences at a false discovery rate of 0.05 in a later analysis. HLA typing was unavailable for some donors at each locus, so association tests used only the typed subset. While some public TCRs were present in many individuals, most TCR sequences turned up only very rarely across donors. A further reported finding was that TCR beta sequences accurately predicted the HLA-A and HLA-B alleles for most subjects in the first cohort. In the study, 150 to 200 TCR beta chains were listed as associated with cytomegalovirus. In vitro tests confirmed that a few of the cytomegalovirus-associated TCR beta chains recognize cytomegalovirus antigens. A later analysis found that HLA-associated TCR beta chains were more clonally expanded and had lower generation probabilities than equally common non-associated chains. Correlated functional status among segregating V segments might be attributable to linkage disequilibrium, but an unknown experimental factor could not be ruled out. According to the authors, the approach could potentially be generalized to other disease states and immunological phenotypes. The earlier analysis of nearly 600 of the donors excluded approximately 17 rarely observed V segments, including chromosome 9 orphons, because counts were too low. In a later analysis, most CMV-associated TCR beta chains were found to appear HLA-restricted, with HLA associations seemingly driven largely by CMV exposure. Only TCR beta chains were sequenced in this cohort, and the absence of alpha or paired-chain data limited detectable features. A cluster of highly shared sequence variants was judged likely to represent a technical artifact of the sequencing pipeline. In an earlier analysis of some 500 of the donors, most TCR beta V segments were observed in productive rearrangements about 87% or about 30% of the time, broadly matching IMGT annotations. Strong co-occurrence of HLA alleles, especially DR and DQ, made assigning TCR associations to individual alleles difficult. A later analysis found that TCR association rates varied across HLA loci, with DRB1 alleles showing the most associated TCRs and HLA-C alleles the fewest. The 87-base-pair reads could not distinguish some IMGT-functional V segments, including TRBV6-2 and TRBV6-3, so those segments were excluded. Immune exposure information for the cohort was limited to CMV serostatus. In both the original and validation cohorts, the classifier was reported to diagnose cytomegalovirus status with high specificity and sensitivity. In a later genetic analysis, a missense DCLRE1C variant was associated with V-gene and J-gene trimming of TCR beta chains, and the association was replicated in an independent cohort. Several of the top co-occurrence clusters appeared to be linked to parvovirus B19, influenza, CMV and Epstein-Barr virus, according to a later analysis.

Trimming takes 2 bases off V and 6 bases off J; junction bases not matched to a gene: 7. There are 16 amino acids in the CDR3, from cysteine to phenylalanine inclusive. Only the CDR3 DNA stays, 48 bases, in frame from base 1. The germline V gene yields MDHEN for CDR1 and SYDVKM for CDR2. The library relied on the immunoSEQ multiplex PCR assay. For the multiplex PCR, a mixture combining 60 forward primers for TCR Vbeta segments and 13 reverse primers for TCR Jbeta segments was used. The CDR3 region of rearranged TCR beta genes was amplified from genomic DNA by a multiplex PCR assay. The amplified TCR beta libraries were sequenced on the Illumina HiSeq System as 87-base-pair reads. Regarding the original processing steps: A later analysis counted about 80 million unique TCR beta chains across the 700 or so repertoires, and about 10 million of these chains were shared by at least two donors. Raw reads were error-corrected and collapsed into unique sequences by a nearest-neighbor algorithm in which closely related sequences were merged to remove PCR and sequencing errors. Alignment of CDR3 sequences to IMGT reference sequences was used to assign V, D and J gene segments. For a sequence to be retained, a match of at least six nucleotides to both a V gene segment and a J gene segment was required. A rearrangement was called productive if the CDR3 had no stop codons and remained in frame with V and J, and every other rearrangement was called non-productive. Following IMGT convention, CDR3 was defined as the stretch from the second conserved V-encoded cysteine up to the conserved J-encoded phenylalanine. In an earlier analysis of roughly 610 of the donors, sequences lacking an unambiguous match to a single V gene segment were excluded. An earlier analysis of a few hundred of the donors called V segments functional above 56.7% productive rearrangements and segregating when the between-donor standard deviation exceeded 5%. To diagnose cytomegalovirus status from the catalog of TCR beta chain sequences, a statistical classification framework was built. In a later analysis, V and J genes were assigned by comparing TCR nucleotide sequences against IMGT/GENE-DB human TR gene sequences. A later analysis assigned CDR3 sequences and most-parsimonious VDJ recombination scenarios with the TCRdist pipeline. A later analysis defined each TCR beta chain by its CDR3 amino acid sequence plus V-gene family, and excluded reads lacking a unique V-gene family. In a later analysis, fewer than 600 highly shared, low-generation-probability nucleotide sequences were removed to address suspected cross-contamination and a sequencing artifact. In a later analysis, a clonal expansion index for each public chain was calculated from normalized within-repertoire ranks of inferred template counts. A later analysis computed generation probabilities with a VDJ recombination model fitted to out-of-frame rearrangements, and checked the results against IGoR. In a later analysis, hypergeometric tests were used to score TCR-TCR, TCR-HLA and TCR-CMV co-occurrence, with a repertoire-size bias correction applied to TCR pairs. False discovery rates were estimated in a later analysis by permuting HLA or CMV assignments 20 times. In a later analysis, co-occurring TCRs were grouped using DBSCAN, with TCRdist sequence similarity added in when clustering inside HLA-allele-positive subsets. For co-occurrence clustering, repertoires with fewer than 30,000 or more than 120,000 public chains were excluded, along with roughly five repertoires with anomalous nucleotide sharing. TCRdb obtained this table from immuneACCESS and retained in-frame rearrangements with V and J assigned. These tables miss some clones; where compared with another copy, unresolved V genes account for less than half of the shortfall, and the remainder is unexplained. From that table come the V and J calls and clone size; the DNA was used to work out D and trimming. Within this sample are some 200,000 clones, with approximately 79% of them counted one time only. Over 1.5% of the sample is in the top ten clones.

Sequenced: PBMCs. This chain joins TRBV28 to TRBJ1-6; 7 bases in the junction line up with TRBD1. This clonotype originated in a girl aged 5-17 years in good health and CMV-seropositive. The nucleotides are TGTGCCAGCAGTTTAACCGGGACAGTGAGTAATTCACCCCTCCACTTT. Its translation is CASSLTGTVSNSPLHF.